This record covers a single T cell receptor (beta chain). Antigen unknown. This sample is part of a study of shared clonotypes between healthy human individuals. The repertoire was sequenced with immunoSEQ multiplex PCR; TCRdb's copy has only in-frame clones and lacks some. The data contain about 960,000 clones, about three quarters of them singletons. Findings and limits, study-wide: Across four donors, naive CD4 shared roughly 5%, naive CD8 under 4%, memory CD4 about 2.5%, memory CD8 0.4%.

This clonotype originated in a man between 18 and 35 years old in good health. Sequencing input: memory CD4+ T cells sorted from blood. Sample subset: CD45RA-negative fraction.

For the CDR3, the DNA is TGCGCCAGCAGACAGGGCACTGAAGCTTTCTTT. Translation gives CASRQGTEAFF. The V gene is TRBV5-1, the J gene TRBJ1-1; weak D call: TRBD1 (6 bases). CDR1 and CDR2 (germline): SGHRS, YFSETQ. The CDR3 runs to 11 residues. Trimming stripped 5 bases from V and 4 bases from J, with 6 bases between.